These 17 T cell receptor beta chains share one sample of origin, sequenced in a study of cytomegalovirus exposure and HLA in healthy donors. Sequenced by immunoSEQ multiplex PCR; TCRdb stores in-frame clones only, minus some. Altogether about 330,000 clones are present, around 90% being singletons, with the ten largest covering approximately 1.1%. What was sequenced was PBMCs. The receptors were sampled from a woman in her twenties or thirties in good health and CMV-seropositive.

This clone was counted a single time. V usage is TRBV4-1 and J usage is TRBJ2-5; possibly TRBD2 for D (6 bases). The length of the CDR3 is 16 residues. The V gene's germline CDR1 is MGHRA and CDR2 YSYEKL. V lost 5 bases, J lost 0 bases, and 16 bases lay in between. DNA for the CDR3: TGCGCCAGCAGCTCCCGCGGGGCGGGTAACCAAGAGACCCAGTACTTC. Translating gives CASSSRGAGNQETQYF.

V gene TRBV12-2 combines with J gene TRBJ1-3; no check of the table's D call, TRBD1, against the DNA was made. TRBV12-2 is a recognized pseudogene. The CDR3 runs 15 residues. The DNA of the CDR3 is TGTGCAAGTCGCGAACAGGGGGACGCGGGAAACACCATATATTTT. It yields the protein CASREQGDAGNTIYF.

V gene TRBV7-2 combines with J gene TRBJ2-3, with D uncertain. V gave up 10 bases and J gave up 0 bases, with 14 bases separating them. The CDR3 spans 14 residues. Per the germline V gene, CDR1 is SGHTA and CDR2 is FQGNSA. CDR3 loop: CATATGPSTDTQYF. The CDR3 DNA reads as TGTGCCACCGCGACCGGCCCTAGCACAGATACGCAGTATTTT.

The chain couples TRBV28 to TRBJ1-2; D unclear. CDR3 length: 14 amino acids. Germline assignment: CDR1 MDHEN and CDR2 SYDVKM. Trimming shortened V by 3 bases and J by 4 bases, and 12 bases separated the two germline ends. CDR3 residues: CASSFGQLLYGYTF. The CDR3 DNA follows: TGTGCCAGCAGTTTTGGTCAGCTTCTCTATGGCTACACCTTC.

The gene calls are TRBV6-9 and TRBJ2-4; TRBD1 matches 8 bases. In germline, CDR1 is MNHGY, CDR2 SVAAGI. This CDR3 has 15 residues. After removal of 6 bases from V and 3 bases from J, the junction contained 7 bases not matched to a gene. CDR3 loop: CASSSGGASKNIQYF. The CDR3 DNA follows: TGTGCCAGCAGCTCAGGGGGCGCGAGCAAAAACATTCAGTACTTC.

The V call is TRBV27, the J call TRBJ2-7; perhaps TRBD1 as D (6 bases). The CDR3 totals 13 residues. The germline gives CDR1 MNHEY, CDR2 SMNVEV (reference sequence). V dropped 0 bases and J dropped 5 bases, with 8 bases sitting between them. The CDR3: CASSLSWTDEQYF. The CDR3 DNA reads as TGTGCCAGCAGTTTATCCTGGACAGACGAGCAGTACTTC.

The rearrangement links TRBV11-2 to TRBJ2-5; D might be TRBD1 (5 bases). Trimming left V 5 bases short and J 2 bases short, with 9 bases between. The CDR3 spans 13 residues. Germline values: CDR1 SGHAT, CDR2 FQNNGV. In DNA, the CDR3 is TGTGCCAGCAGCCGTGACAGACAAGAGACCCAGTACTTC. This gives the protein CASSRDRQETQYF.

The chain links TRBV6-5 to TRBJ1-1; maybe TRBD1 (5 bases). The germline gives CDR1 MNHEY, CDR2 SVGAGI. V lost 3 bases, J lost 0 bases, and 14 bases lay in between. The CDR3 consists of 16 residues. The CDR3 here is CASSYQLDSMNTEAFF. In nucleotides, the CDR3 is TGTGCCAGCAGTTATCAACTCGACAGCATGAACACTGAAGCTTTCTTT.

This chain links TRBV11-3 with TRBJ2-1; 10 bases are shared with TRBD2. The CDR3 has 15 amino acids. The V segment lost 3 bases and the J segment 4 bases; nucleotides outside the gene matches: 3. The germline V gene encodes CDR1 SGHNT and CDR2 YENEEA. The CDR3 region has the DNA TGTGCCAGCAGCTTTAGCGGGGGGTCATACAATGAGCAGTTCTTC. The encoded protein is CASSFSGGSYNEQFF. The complete variable domain, with remaining parts taken from reference TRBV11-3 and TRBJ2-1, reads EAGVVQSPRYKIIEKKQPVAFWCNPISGHNTLYWYLQNLGQGPELLIRYENEEAVDDSQLPKDRFSAERLKGVDSTLKIQPAELGDSAVYLCASSFSGGSYNEQFFGPGTRLTVL.

The chain recombines TRBV5-5 with TRBJ2-7; D unclear. V dropped 6 bases and J dropped 3 bases, with 4 bases sitting between them. The germline V gene encodes CDR1 SGHKS and CDR2 YYEKEE (reference sequence). This CDR3 region has 10 residues. CDR3 DNA: TGTGCCAGCATTCTCTACGAGCAGTACTTC. It specifies CASILYEQYF.

The chain recombines TRBV15 with TRBJ1-5; D uncertain. CDR1 and CDR2 (germline): LNHNV, YYDKDF (reference sequence). The CDR3 sequence is 16 residues long. Trimming left V 3 bases short and J 3 bases short, with 15 bases between. CDR3 sequence reads: CATSSAGRLINQPQHF. The CDR3 DNA reads as TGTGCCACCAGCAGTGCAGGTAGGCTGATCAATCAGCCCCAGCATTTT.

The V call is TRBV30, the J call TRBJ1-2; D might be TRBD1 (5 bases). The CDR3 has 15 residues. Trimming took off 0 bases at V and 8 bases at J, with 19 bases between the two ends. Germline CDR1 and CDR2: GTSNPN and SVGIG (reference sequence). The CDR3 sequence: CAWSVSRMGGDGYTF. CDR3 DNA sequence: TGTGCCTGGAGTGTATCCCGAATGGGGGGGGACGGCTACACCTTC.

The chain joins TRBV7-9 to TRBJ1-1; D unresolved. V lost 1 base to trimming and J lost 6 bases, with 6 bases between them. Germline CDR1 is SEHNR and CDR2 is FQNEAQ (reference sequence). The CDR3 covers 12 residues. For the CDR3, the DNA is TGTGCCAGCAGCTTAGGACTACCTGAAGCTTTCTTT. It specifies CASSLGLPEAFF.

V gene TRBV9 combines with J gene TRBJ2-3; TRBD2 agrees at 10 bases. Germline V gives CDR1 SGDLS, CDR2 YYNGEE. The CDR3 extends over 18 amino acids. With V trimmed by 4 bases and J by 4 bases, 15 bases remained unmatched. Here the CDR3 DNA reads TGTGCCAGCAGCCCCCAACACATAGCGGGAGGCGGGTCAGATACGCAGTATTTT. This codes for CASSPQHIAGGGSDTQYF.

The chain links TRBV5-8 to TRBJ1-5; D ambiguous. Trimming took off 0 bases at V and 1 base at J, with 17 bases between the two ends. Germline V lookup: CDR1 SGHTS, CDR2 YDEGEE. The CDR3 covers 18 residues. This CDR3 is CASSLVRTWGISNQPQHF. For the CDR3, the DNA is TGTGCCAGCAGCTTGGTACGCACTTGGGGAATAAGCAATCAGCCCCAGCATTTT.

This rearrangement joins TRBV29-1 to TRBJ1-2, with 8 bases aligning to TRBD1. This CDR3 spans 13 amino acids. V gave up 6 bases and J gave up 13 bases; unmatched junction bases: 16. Germline V lookup: CDR1 SQVTM, CDR2 ANQGSEA. This CDR3 reads CSVGTGQGLRLTF. CDR3 sequence (DNA): TGCAGCGTCGGAACCGGACAGGGTCTGCGTCTCACCTTC.

This clone has just a few counts. This chain links TRBV5-1 with TRBJ1-3; no clear D. V was shortened by 6 bases and J by 0 bases, with 10 bases between the two germline ends. CDR1 is SGHRS, CDR2 YFSETQ, per germline. The CDR3 has 14 amino acids. CDR3 nucleotides: TGCGCCAGCAAGGTCACCAACTCTGGAAACACCATATATTTT. This translates into CASKVTNSGNTIYF.